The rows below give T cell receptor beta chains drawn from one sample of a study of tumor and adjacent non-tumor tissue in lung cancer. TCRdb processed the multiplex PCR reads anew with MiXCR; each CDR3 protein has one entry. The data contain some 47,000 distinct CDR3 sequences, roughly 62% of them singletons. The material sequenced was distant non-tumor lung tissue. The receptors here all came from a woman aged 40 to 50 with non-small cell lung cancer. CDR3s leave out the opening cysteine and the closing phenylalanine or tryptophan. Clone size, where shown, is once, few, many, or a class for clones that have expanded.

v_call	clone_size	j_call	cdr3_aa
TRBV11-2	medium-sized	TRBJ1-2	ASSLVPSEGYT
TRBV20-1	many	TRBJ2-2	SARRGTSGSGTGELF
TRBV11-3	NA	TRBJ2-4	ANGLYGSNIQY
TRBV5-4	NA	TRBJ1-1	ASNPSAGTEAF
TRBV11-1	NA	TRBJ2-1	ASSSPKGLAGHEQF
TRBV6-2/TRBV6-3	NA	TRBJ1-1	ASNYSTGDGTEAF
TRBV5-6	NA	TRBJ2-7	ASSLVAGNEKY
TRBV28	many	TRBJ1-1	ASRDGYTEAF
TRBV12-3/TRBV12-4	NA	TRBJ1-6	VSGPRRGKTSTPLH
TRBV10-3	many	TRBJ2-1	AISFSSGNEQF
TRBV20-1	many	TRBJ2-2	SARWTTGELF
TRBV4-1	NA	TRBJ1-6	ASSQRQGGAGDSPLH
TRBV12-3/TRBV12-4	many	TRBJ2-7	ASSQPGQKDSYEQY
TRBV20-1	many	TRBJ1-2	SARDPDRGLGGYT
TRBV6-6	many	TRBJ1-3	ASNLDRGRGSDTIY
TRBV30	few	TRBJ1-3	AWSVGGSSRIGNTIY
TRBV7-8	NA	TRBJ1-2	ASSSQTGQKNGYT
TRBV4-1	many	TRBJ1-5	ASSQDLGQGVLYSNQPQH
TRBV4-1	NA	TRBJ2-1	ASRGVSSYNDQF
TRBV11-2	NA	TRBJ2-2	ASSSSGTGNTGEPF
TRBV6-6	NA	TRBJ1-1	TSRTGKSQAF
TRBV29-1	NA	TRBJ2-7	SVWTGNDEQY